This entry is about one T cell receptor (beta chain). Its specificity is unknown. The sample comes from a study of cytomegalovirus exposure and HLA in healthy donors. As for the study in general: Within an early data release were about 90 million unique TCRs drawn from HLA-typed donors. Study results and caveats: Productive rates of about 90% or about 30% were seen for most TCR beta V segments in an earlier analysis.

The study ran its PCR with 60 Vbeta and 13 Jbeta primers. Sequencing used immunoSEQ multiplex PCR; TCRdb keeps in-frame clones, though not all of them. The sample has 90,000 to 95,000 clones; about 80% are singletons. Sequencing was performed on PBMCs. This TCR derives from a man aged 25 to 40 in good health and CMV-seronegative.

DNA of the CDR3: TGTGCCAGCAGCGTAGCTGGGACAGCTGCCCGGGGCGCTTTCTTT. It codes for CASSVAGTAARGAFF. The J gene is TRBJ1-1, the V gene TRBV9; the match to TRBD1 covers 7 bases. This CDR3 is built from 15 residues. CDR1 is SGDLS and CDR2 is YYNGEE in the germline V gene. Unmatched junction bases numbered 13, after V lost 0 bases and J lost 11 bases.